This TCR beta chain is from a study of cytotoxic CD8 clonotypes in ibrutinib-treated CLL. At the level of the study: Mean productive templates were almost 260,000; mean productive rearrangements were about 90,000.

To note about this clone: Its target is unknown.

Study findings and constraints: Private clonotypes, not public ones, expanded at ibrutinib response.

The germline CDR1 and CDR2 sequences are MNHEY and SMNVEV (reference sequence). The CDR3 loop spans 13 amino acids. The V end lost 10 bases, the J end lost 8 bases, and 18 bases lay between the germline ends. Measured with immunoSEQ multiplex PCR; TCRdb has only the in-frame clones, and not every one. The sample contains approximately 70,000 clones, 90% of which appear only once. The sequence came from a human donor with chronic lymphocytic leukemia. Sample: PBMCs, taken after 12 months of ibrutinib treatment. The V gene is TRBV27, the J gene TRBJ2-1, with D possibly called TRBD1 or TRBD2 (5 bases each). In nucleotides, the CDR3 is TGTGCCACCGAGGGCAGGGTGGTTCATGAGCAGTTCTTC. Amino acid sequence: CATEGRVVHEQFF.